The 12 T cell receptor beta chains given below trace back to one sample, sequenced in a study of blood T cell repertoires in COVID-19. Generated by immunoSEQ multiplex PCR, the TCRdb table keeps only in-frame clones and is missing some. This table holds 25,000 to 35,000 clones, over 75% found once. Sequenced material: peripheral blood. All receptors derive from a man aged 60 to 75 with active COVID-19.

A single count supports this clone. A junction end diverges from the germline sequence, so it may reflect a read error. The chain joins TRBV5-1 to TRBJ2-2, with D uncertain. The germline V gene encodes CDR1 SGHRS and CDR2 YFSETQ. This CDR3 has 12 amino acids. DNA of the CDR3: TGCGCCAGCAGCTTGAACTCCGGGGAGCTGTTTTTT. It translates to CASSLNSGELFF.

The rearrangement joins TRBV5-5 to TRBJ1-3; 8 nucleotides line up with TRBD1. Germline lookup yields CDR1 SGHKS and CDR2 YYEKEE (reference sequence). Germline trimming cut 2 bases from V and 4 bases from J; bases unmatched to any gene: 14. The CDR3 is made up of 18 amino acids. The CDR3: CASSFLSFDRGSGNTIYF. DNA of the CDR3: TGTGCCAGCAGCTTCTTAAGCTTCGACAGGGGATCGGGAAACACCATATATTTT.

The chain is built from TRBV7-8 and TRBJ2-1; TRBD2 matches at 7 bases. Trimming took 5 bases from V and 15 from J; bases not matched to a gene: 10. The CDR3 totals 12 residues. Germline CDR1 is SGHVS and CDR2 is FQNEAQ. In DNA, the CDR3 is TGTGCCAGCAGCGACCGGACTAGTCAACGGTTCTTC. Protein: CASSDRTSQRFF.

The genes are TRBV5-5 and TRBJ1-6, with D possibly being TRBD1 (5 bases). V shed 0 bases and J shed 7 bases, with 5 bases lying between them. This CDR3 has 13 residues. CDR1 is SGHKS and CDR2 is YYEKEE in the germline V gene (reference sequence). The CDR3 loop is CASSLDRNSPLHF. The CDR3 DNA follows: TGTGCCAGCAGCTTGGACAGGAATTCACCCCTCCACTTT.

The chain employs TRBV3-1 (or the pseudogene TRBV3-2) and TRBJ1-5; weak D call: TRBD1 (5 bases). This CDR3 region has 15 residues. The V end lost 1 base, the J end lost 6 bases, and 13 bases lay between the germline ends. The V gene's germline CDR1 is LGHDT and CDR2 YNNKEL (reference sequence). CDR3 protein: CASSQGRGSGQPQHF. CDR3 DNA: TGTGCCAGCAGCCAAGGCCGGGGGTCGGGTCAGCCCCAGCATTTT.

This rearrangement joins TRBV19 to TRBJ2-3; the D gene is possibly TRBD1 (6 bases). CDR3 length: 16 amino acids. Germline lookup yields CDR1 LNHDA and CDR2 SQIVND (reference sequence). With 4 bases removed from V and 1 base from J, the gap between germline ends came to 15 bases. CDR3 amino acids: CASSNFRGGRTDTQYF. The CDR3 nucleotides are TGTGCCAGTAGTAACTTCAGGGGCGGACGCACAGATACGCAGTATTTT.

This clone has more than one count but fewer than ten. The chain carries TRBV29-1 and TRBJ2-7; the match to TRBD1 covers 10 bases. V lost 7 bases to trimming and J lost 4 bases; unmatched junction nucleotides: 7. This CDR3 contains 13 residues. Germline values: CDR1 SQVTM, CDR2 ANQGSEA. This chain's CDR3 is CSALRTGGYEQYF. The CDR3 bases are TGCAGCGCCCTTCGGACAGGGGGGTACGAGCAGTACTTC.

This sequence joins TRBV19 and TRBJ2-7; 9 positions match TRBD1. Germline CDR1 reads LNHDA; CDR2 reads SQIVND (reference sequence). The CDR3 loop spans 16 amino acids. V was clipped by 3 bases and J by 2 bases; unmatched bases: 8. CDR3 sequence: CASSMDAGTGTYEQYF. CDR3 sequence (DNA): TGTGCCAGTAGTATGGACGCGGGGACAGGGACCTACGAGCAGTACTTC.

The DNA for the CDR3 is TGTGCCAGCAGTTTATACAGAGCGGGAGCCAAGGGGGCGAGCTCCTACAATGAGCAGTTCTTC. This codes for CASSLYRAGAKGASSYNEQFF. The J gene is TRBJ2-1, the V gene TRBV28; possibly TRBD2 for D (8 bases). The germline V gene encodes CDR1 MDHEN and CDR2 SYDVKM. The CDR3 has 21 amino acids. V lost 1 base and J 0 bases, leaving 25 bases between the germline ends.

The chain employs TRBV3-1 (or the pseudogene TRBV3-2) and TRBJ2-3; 10 bases line up with TRBD2. Germline trimming cut 3 bases from V and 5 bases from J; bases unmatched to any gene: 5. The CDR3 has 15 residues. Germline CDR1 reads LGHDT; CDR2 reads YNNKEL (reference sequence). The CDR3 loop reads CASSQASGRGDTQYF. For the CDR3, the DNA is TGTGCCAGCAGCCAGGCTAGCGGGAGAGGAGATACGCAGTATTTT.

The chain joins TRBV6-4 to TRBJ2-2; 9 nucleotides align to TRBD2. The V gene end was trimmed by 7 bases and the J gene end by 2 bases; junction bases not matched to a gene: 11. This CDR3 is built from 17 residues. CDR1 and CDR2 from the germline V gene are MRHNA and SNTAGT. CDR3 region: CASKRSAGGPNTGELFF. The DNA for the CDR3 is TGTGCCAGCAAAAGAAGTGCGGGAGGGCCAAACACCGGGGAGCTGTTTTTT.

The chain recombines TRBV5-5 with TRBJ2-5; D unclear. Germline CDR1 reads SGHKS; CDR2 reads YYEKEE (reference sequence). Trimming left V 0 bases short and J 2 bases short, with 11 bases between. CDR3 length: 15 residues. CDR3 sequence: CASSLDPSHQETQYF. The DNA for the CDR3 is TGTGCCAGCAGCTTGGATCCGAGCCATCAAGAGACCCAGTACTTC.